Following are 15 T cell receptor beta chains from one sample sequenced in a study of cytomegalovirus exposure and HLA in healthy donors. Using immunoSEQ multiplex PCR, the repertoire was profiled, and TCRdb retains in-frame clones only, with some absent. The sample includes 120,000 to 150,000 clones, about 91% of them seen just once. Specimen: PBMCs. These receptors all stem from a man between 18 and 29 years old in good health and CMV-seropositive.

The V call is TRBV2, the J call TRBJ2-7, with 10 positions matching TRBD2. J lost 4 bases, V lost 2 bases, and 2 bases had no gene match. The CDR3 length is 14 residues. The germline gives CDR1 SNHLY, CDR2 FYNNEI. The DNA for the CDR3 is TGTGCCAGCAGTGAACAACTAGCGGGATACGAGCAGTACTTC. Translating it yields CASSEQLAGYEQYF.

V usage is TRBV6-1 and J usage is TRBJ2-1; 13 bases are a match to TRBD2. Unmatched junction bases numbered 4, after V lost 5 bases and J lost 6 bases. CDR3 length equals 15 residues. Looked up from germline, CDR1 is MNHNS and CDR2 is SASEGT. The CDR3 here is CASSQGLAGVNEQFF. DNA for the CDR3: TGTGCCAGCAGTCAAGGACTAGCGGGAGTCAATGAGCAGTTCTTC.

This chain connects TRBV30 to TRBJ2-7, with D possibly being TRBD2 (6 bases). The CDR3 is 12 residues long. Germline-derived CDR1 and CDR2 are GTSNPN and SVGIG (reference sequence). V was shortened by 7 bases and J by 3 bases, with 13 bases between the two germline ends. Here the CDR3 reads CASFSGGYEQYF. CDR3 nucleotides: TGTGCCTCTTTTTCCGGGGGCTACGAGCAGTACTTC.

The chain carries TRBV11-2 and TRBJ2-6, with 7 positions matching TRBD1. The germline gives CDR1 SGHAT, CDR2 FQNNGV. V lost 4 bases to trimming and J lost 3 bases; unmatched junction nucleotides: 15. There are 19 residues in the CDR3. Here the CDR3 DNA reads TGTGCCAGCAGCTCATGGATGGGACAGCGCCGGTTTGGGGCCAACGTCCTGACTTTC. Protein sequence: CASSSWMGQRRFGANVLTF.

This clone was observed once. This chain joins TRBV6-6 and TRBJ2-3; the match to TRBD2 covers 12 bases. CDR1 is MNHNY and CDR2 is SVGAGI in the germline V gene (reference sequence). After removal of 5 bases from V and 3 bases from J, the junction contained 0 bases not matched to a gene. The CDR3 sequence is 14 residues long. Written as DNA, the CDR3 is TGTGCCAGCAGTCTAGCGGGGGGGACAGATACGCAGTATTTT. It encodes CASSLAGGTDTQYF.

The CDR3 sequence: CASVGSTGYEQYF. The CDR3 DNA is TGTGCCAGTGTAGGGTCGACAGGCTACGAGCAGTACTTC. This sequence joins TRBV19 and TRBJ2-7, with D perhaps matching TRBD1 (6 bases). The CDR3 contains 13 residues. Germline-derived CDR1 and CDR2 are LNHDA and SQIVND (reference sequence). V was trimmed by 8 bases and J by 3 bases, leaving 14 bases between them.

The chain employs TRBV30 and TRBJ2-1; D is uncertain. Germline V CDR1 and CDR2: GTSNPN, SVGIG (reference sequence). This CDR3 is built from 14 residues. V was cut by 3 bases and J by 4 bases, with 13 bases left in between. The CDR3 is CAWRSPSRYNEQFF. Written as DNA, the CDR3 is TGTGCCTGGAGATCTCCTAGTAGGTACAATGAGCAGTTCTTC.

This clone has just a few counts. This chain connects TRBV19 to TRBJ1-2; a possible D gene is TRBD1 (6 bases). Trimming shortened V by 5 bases and J by 0 bases, and 13 bases separated the two germline ends. Looked up from germline, CDR1 is LNHDA and CDR2 is SQIVND (reference sequence). The CDR3 sequence is 15 residues long. CDR3 DNA sequence: TGTGCCAGTAGTGCGGGGGCGATCACTAACTATGGCTACACCTTC. Residues: CASSAGAITNYGYTF.

The chain recombines TRBV5-1 with TRBJ1-1, with 7 nucleotides matching TRBD1. This CDR3 region has 12 residues. The V gene's germline CDR1 is SGHRS and CDR2 YFSETQ. Unmatched junction bases numbered 3, after V lost 4 bases and J lost 6 bases. This chain's CDR3 is CASSLGQAEAFF. The CDR3 bases are TGCGCCAGCAGCCTCGGACAGGCTGAAGCTTTCTTT.

The chain has TRBV5-1 and TRBJ2-1, with 7 bases matching TRBD2. Trimming took 3 bases from V and 0 from J; bases not matched to a gene: 3. Germline V gene data show CDR1 as SGHRS and CDR2 as YFSETQ. The CDR3 consists of 15 residues. The CDR3 reads CASSWGGSSYNEQFF. The CDR3 nucleotides read TGCGCCAGCAGCTGGGGGGGAAGCTCCTACAATGAGCAGTTCTTC.

V gene TRBV5-1 combines with J gene TRBJ2-5; D perhaps matches TRBD2 (5 bases). The CDR3 length is 15 residues. The ends were cut back, 1 base at V and 1 base at J, with 11 bases in the middle. Germline values: CDR1 SGHRS, CDR2 YFSETQ. This CDR3 reads CASSLTLRGQETQYF. CDR3 nucleotide sequence: TGCGCCAGCAGCTTGACGTTACGGGGCCAAGAGACCCAGTACTTC.

The chain recombines TRBV30 with TRBJ2-2; 7 positions agree with TRBD1. Germline CDR1 and CDR2: GTSNPN and SVGIG (reference sequence). There are 15 residues in the CDR3. Trimming removed 4 bases from V and 5 bases from J; junction bases left unmatched: 10. The chain's CDR3 is CAWNLRQGGTGELFF. As DNA, the CDR3 is TGTGCCTGGAATTTGCGACAGGGTGGAACCGGGGAGCTGTTTTTT.

This chain uses TRBV12-5 with TRBJ1-4; 8 nucleotides align to TRBD1. The CDR3 runs to 16 residues. Trimming at V came to 6 bases and at J to 0 bases, leaving 6 bases not matched to a gene. Germline V lookup: CDR1 LGHNT, CDR2 FRNRAP. The CDR3 here is CASGSDRGATNEKLFF. CDR3 nucleotides: TGTGCTAGTGGCTCCGACAGGGGTGCAACTAATGAAAAACTGTTTTTT.

V usage is TRBV15 and J usage is TRBJ1-1; a possible D gene is TRBD1 (5 bases). V was shortened by 3 bases and J by 11 bases, with 13 bases between the two germline ends. The CDR3 extends over 12 amino acids. Germline-derived CDR1 and CDR2 are LNHNV and YYDKDF (reference sequence). The CDR3: CATSSREEGAFF. The DNA for the CDR3 is TGTGCCACCAGCAGCAGAGAGGAGGGGGCTTTCTTT.

The chain employs TRBV19 and TRBJ1-1; possible D gene TRBD1, 6 bases. This CDR3 spans 14 amino acids. Germline V gene lookup returns CDR1 LNHDA and CDR2 SQIVND (reference sequence). Trimming took 0 bases from V and 6 from J, leaving 11 bases between them. CDR3 DNA: TGTGCCAGTAGTATAGACCTAGGACAGCCTGAAGCTTTCTTT. Amino acids: CASSIDLGQPEAFF.